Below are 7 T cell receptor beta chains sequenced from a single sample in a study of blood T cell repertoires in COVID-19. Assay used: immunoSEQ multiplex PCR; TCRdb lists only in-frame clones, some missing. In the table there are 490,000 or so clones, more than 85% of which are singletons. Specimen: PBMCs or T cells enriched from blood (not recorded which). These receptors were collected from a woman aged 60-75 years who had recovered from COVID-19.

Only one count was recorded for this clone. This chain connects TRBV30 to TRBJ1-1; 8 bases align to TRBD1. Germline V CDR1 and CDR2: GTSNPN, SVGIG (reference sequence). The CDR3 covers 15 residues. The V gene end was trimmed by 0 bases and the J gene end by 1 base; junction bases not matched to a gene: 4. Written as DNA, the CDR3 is TGTGCCTGGAGTGTAACCGGGACAGGGAACACTGAAGCTTTCTTT. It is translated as CAWSVTGTGNTEAFF.

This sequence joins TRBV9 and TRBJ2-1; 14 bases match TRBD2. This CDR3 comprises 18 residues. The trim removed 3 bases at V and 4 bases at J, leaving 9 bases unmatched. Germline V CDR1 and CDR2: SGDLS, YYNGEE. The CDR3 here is CASSAWTSGGPGYNEQFF. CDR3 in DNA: TGTGCCAGCAGCGCCTGGACTAGCGGGGGGCCCGGATACAATGAGCAGTTCTTC.

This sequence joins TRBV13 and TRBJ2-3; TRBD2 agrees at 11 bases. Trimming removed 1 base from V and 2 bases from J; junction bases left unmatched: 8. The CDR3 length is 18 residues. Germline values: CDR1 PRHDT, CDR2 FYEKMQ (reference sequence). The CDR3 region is CASSLVSPSGGLTDTQYF. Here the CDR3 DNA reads TGTGCCAGCAGCTTAGTATCCCCTAGCGGGGGGCTCACAGATACGCAGTATTTT.

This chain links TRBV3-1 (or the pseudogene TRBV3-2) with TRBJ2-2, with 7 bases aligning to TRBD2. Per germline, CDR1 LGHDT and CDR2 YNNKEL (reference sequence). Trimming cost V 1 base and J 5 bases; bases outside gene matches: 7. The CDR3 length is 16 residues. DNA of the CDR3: TGTGCCAGCAGCCAAGGTGGAAGCGGGGCGACCGGGGAGCTGTTTTTT. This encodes CASSQGGSGATGELFF.

This CDR3 is CASSSTLGTHNEQFF. In DNA form, the CDR3 reads TGTGCCAGCAGCTCCACCCTCGGGACTCACAATGAGCAGTTCTTC. The chain has TRBV7-2 and TRBJ2-1, with TRBD2 as a possible D gene (6 bases). Germline-derived CDR1 and CDR2 are SGHTA and FQGNSA. V lost 4 bases and J lost 5, with 15 bases in between. The CDR3 sequence is 15 residues long.

The CDR3 sequence: CAWTRGYEQYF. In DNA form, the CDR3 reads TGTGCCTGGACGCGTGGTTACGAGCAGTACTTC. V is TRBV30 and J is TRBJ2-7; D is undetermined. The germline V gene has CDR1 GTSNPN and CDR2 SVGIG (reference sequence). Trimming took 4 bases from V and 4 from J, leaving 8 bases between them. There are 11 residues in the CDR3.

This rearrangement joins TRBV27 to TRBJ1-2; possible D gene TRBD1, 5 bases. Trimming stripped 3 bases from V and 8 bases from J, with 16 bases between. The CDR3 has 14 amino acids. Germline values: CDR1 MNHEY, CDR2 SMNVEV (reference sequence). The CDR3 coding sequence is TGTGCCAGCAGTTTTCATCAGGGTGAATTGGGCTACACCTTC. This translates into CASSFHQGELGYTF.